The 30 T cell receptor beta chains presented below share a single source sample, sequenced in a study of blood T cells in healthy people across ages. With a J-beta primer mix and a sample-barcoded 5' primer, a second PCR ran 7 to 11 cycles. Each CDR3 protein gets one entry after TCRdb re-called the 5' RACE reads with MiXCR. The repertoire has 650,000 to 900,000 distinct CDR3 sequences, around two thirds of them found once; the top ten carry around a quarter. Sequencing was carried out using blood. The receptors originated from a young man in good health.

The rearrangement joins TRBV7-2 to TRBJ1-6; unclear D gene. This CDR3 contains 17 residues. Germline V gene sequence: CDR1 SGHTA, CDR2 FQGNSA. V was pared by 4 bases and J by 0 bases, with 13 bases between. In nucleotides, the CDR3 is TGTGCCAGCAGCTCTCCAGGCGGAGGCTCCTATAATTCACCCCTCCACTTT. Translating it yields CASSSPGGGSYNSPLHF.

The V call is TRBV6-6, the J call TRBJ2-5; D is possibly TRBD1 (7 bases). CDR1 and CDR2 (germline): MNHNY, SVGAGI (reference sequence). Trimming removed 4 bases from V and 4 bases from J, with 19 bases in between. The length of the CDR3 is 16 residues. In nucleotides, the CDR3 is TGTGCCAGCAGTTCCCGACAGGGACTGAACACAGAGACCCAGTACTTC. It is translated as CASSSRQGLNTETQYF.

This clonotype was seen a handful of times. CDR3 nucleotide sequence: TGCAGCGTTGTGCAGGTTAACTATGGCTACACCTTC. Its protein product is CSVVQVNYGYTF. The chain links TRBV29-1 to TRBJ1-2; unclear D gene. Trimming left V 4 bases short and J 1 base short, with 7 bases between. CDR1 SQVTM and CDR2 ANQGSEA come from the germline V gene. This CDR3 region has 12 residues.

The CDR3 spells CASSLLAGATDTQYF. The CDR3 DNA sequence: TGTGCCAGCAGTTTGTTGGCGGGGGCAACAGATACGCAGTATTTT. The chain has TRBV12-3 or TRBV12-4 and TRBJ2-3, with D perhaps matching TRBD2 (7 bases). This CDR3 spans 15 amino acids. V lost 3 bases, J lost 3 bases, and 13 bases lay in between.

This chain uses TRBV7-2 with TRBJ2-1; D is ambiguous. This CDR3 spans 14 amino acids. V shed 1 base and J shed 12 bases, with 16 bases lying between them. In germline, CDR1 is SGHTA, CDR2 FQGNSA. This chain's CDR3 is CASSLEATVFGQFF. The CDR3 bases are TGTGCCAGCAGCTTAGAGGCGACGGTTTTTGGGCAGTTCTTC.

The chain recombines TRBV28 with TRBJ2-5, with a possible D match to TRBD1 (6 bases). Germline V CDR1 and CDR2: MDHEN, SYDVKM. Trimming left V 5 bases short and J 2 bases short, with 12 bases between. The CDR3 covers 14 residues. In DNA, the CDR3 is TGTGCCAGCAGTATGCCGAGGGGGCAAGAGACCCAGTACTTC. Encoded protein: CASSMPRGQETQYF.

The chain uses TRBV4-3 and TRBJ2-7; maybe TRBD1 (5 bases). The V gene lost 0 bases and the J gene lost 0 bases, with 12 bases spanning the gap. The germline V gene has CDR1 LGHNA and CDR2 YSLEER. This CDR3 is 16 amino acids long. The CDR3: CASSQERQFSSYEQYF. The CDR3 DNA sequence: TGCGCCAGCAGCCAAGAAAGACAGTTTAGCTCCTACGAGCAGTACTTC.

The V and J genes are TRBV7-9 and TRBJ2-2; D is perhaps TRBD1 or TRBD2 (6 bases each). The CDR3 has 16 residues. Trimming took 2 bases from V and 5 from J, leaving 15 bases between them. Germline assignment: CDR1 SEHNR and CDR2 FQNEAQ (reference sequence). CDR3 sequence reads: CASSLTGALPTGELFF. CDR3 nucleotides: TGTGCCAGCAGCTTAACGGGGGCCCTACCGACCGGGGAGCTGTTTTTT.

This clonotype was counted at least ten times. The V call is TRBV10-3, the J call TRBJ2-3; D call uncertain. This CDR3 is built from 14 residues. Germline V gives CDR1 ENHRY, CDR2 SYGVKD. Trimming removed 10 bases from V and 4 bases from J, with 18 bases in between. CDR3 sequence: CATAESEISDTQYF. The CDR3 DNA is TGTGCCACCGCCGAGTCGGAAATTTCAGATACGCAGTATTTT.

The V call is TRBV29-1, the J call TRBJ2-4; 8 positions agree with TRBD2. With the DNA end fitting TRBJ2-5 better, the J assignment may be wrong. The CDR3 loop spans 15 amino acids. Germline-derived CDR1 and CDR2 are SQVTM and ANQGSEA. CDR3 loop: CSVRVTTSGRETQYF. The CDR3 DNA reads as TGCAGCGTTCGGGTAACCACTAGCGGTAGAGAGACCCAGTACTTC.

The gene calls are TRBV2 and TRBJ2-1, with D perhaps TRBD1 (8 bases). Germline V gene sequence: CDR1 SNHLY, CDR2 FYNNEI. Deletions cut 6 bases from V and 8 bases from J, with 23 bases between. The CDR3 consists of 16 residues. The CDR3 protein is CASSGGTGLGGDEQFF. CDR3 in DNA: TGTGCCAGCAGCGGAGGGACAGGCCTGGGGGGGGATGAGCAGTTCTTC.

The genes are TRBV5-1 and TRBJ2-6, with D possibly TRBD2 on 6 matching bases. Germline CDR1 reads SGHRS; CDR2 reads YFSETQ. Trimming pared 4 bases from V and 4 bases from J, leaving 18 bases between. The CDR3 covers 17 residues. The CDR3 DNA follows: TGCGCCAGCAGCCCCCCGGGGGTTTTGGCAGGGGCCAACGTCCTGACTTTC. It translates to CASSPPGVLAGANVLTF.

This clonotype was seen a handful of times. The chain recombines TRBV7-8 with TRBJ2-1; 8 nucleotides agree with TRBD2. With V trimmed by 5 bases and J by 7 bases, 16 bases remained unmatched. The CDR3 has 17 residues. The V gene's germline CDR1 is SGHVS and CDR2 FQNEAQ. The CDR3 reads CASSARAAGGLVNEQFF. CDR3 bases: TGTGCCAGCAGCGCAAGGGCGGCGGGGGGCCTTGTAAATGAGCAGTTCTTC.

CDR3 residues: CASSHTGTANNEQFF. The CDR3 nucleotides are TGCGCCAGCAGCCATACCGGGACAGCAAACAATGAGCAGTTCTTC. The chain employs TRBV4-3 and TRBJ2-1; 7 bases map to TRBD1. The CDR3 extends over 15 amino acids. Trimming at V came to 3 bases and at J to 5 bases, leaving 7 bases not matched to a gene. CDR1 LGHNA and CDR2 YSLEER come from the germline V gene.

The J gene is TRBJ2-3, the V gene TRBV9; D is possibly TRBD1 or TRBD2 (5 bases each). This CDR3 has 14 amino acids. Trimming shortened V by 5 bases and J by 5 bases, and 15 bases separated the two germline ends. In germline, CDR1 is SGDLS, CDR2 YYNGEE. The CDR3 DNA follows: TGTGCCAGCAGGGCTTGGGGCGAGGGAGATACGCAGTATTTT. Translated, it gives CASRAWGEGDTQYF.

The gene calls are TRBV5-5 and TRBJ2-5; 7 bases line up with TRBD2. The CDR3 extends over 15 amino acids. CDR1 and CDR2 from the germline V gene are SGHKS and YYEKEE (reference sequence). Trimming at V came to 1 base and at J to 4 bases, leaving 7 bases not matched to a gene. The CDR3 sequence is CASSLWGGLGETQYF. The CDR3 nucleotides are TGTGCCAGCAGCTTGTGGGGGGGTCTAGGAGAGACCCAGTACTTC.

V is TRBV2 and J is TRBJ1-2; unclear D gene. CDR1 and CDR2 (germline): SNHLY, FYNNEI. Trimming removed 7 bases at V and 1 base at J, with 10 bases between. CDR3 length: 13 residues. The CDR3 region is CASTMRVNYGYTF. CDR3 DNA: TGTGCCAGCACTATGAGGGTTAACTATGGCTACACCTTC.

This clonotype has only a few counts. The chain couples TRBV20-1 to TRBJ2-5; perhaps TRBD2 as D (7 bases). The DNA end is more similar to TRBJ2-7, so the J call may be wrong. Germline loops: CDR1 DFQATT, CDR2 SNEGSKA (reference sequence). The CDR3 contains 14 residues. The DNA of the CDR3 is TGCAGTGCTCCTACGGAGGGGGGGCTCTACGAGCAGTACTTC. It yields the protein CSAPTEGGLYEQYF.

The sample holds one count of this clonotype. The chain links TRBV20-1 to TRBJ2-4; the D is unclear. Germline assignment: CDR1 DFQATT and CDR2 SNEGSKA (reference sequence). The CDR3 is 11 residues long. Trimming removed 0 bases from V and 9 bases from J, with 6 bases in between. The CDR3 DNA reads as TGCAGTGCTAGAGAAATTGTCATTCAGTACTTC. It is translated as CSAREIVIQYF.

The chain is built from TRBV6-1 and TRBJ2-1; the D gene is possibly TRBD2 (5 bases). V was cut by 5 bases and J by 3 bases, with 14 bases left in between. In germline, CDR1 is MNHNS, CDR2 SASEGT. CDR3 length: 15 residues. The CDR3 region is CASSSSGIHYNEQFF. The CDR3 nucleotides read TGTGCCAGCAGTTCCTCCGGGATTCACTACAATGAGCAGTTCTTC.

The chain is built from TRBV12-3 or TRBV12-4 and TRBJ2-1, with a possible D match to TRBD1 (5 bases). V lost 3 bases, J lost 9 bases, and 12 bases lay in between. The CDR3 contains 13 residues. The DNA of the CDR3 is TGTGCCAGCAGTTTCGAAGGGGCCGGTGAGCAGTTCTTC. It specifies CASSFEGAGEQFF.

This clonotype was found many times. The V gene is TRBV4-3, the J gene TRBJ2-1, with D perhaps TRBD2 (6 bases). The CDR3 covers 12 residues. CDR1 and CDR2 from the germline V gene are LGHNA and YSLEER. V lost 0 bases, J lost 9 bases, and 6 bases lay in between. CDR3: CASSQEGGEQFF. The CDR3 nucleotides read TGCGCCAGCAGCCAAGAGGGGGGTGAGCAGTTCTTC.

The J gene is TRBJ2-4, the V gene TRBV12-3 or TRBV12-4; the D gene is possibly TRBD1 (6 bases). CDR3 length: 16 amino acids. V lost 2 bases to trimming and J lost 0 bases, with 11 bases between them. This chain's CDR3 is CASSLRGSLAKNIQYF. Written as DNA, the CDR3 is TGTGCCAGCAGTTTAAGGGGGAGTCTAGCCAAAAACATTCAGTACTTC.

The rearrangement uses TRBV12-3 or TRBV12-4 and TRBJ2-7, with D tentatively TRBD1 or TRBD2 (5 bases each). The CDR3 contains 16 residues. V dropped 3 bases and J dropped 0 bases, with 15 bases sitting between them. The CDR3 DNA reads TGTGCCAGCAGTTTCTTTCGAGGGGATAGCTCCTACGAGCAGTACTTC. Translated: CASSFFRGDSSYEQYF.

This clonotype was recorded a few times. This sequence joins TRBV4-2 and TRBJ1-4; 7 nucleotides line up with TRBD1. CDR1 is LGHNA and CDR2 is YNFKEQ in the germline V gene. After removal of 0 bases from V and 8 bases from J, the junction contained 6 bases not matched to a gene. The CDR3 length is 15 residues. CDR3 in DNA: TGTGCCAGCAGCCAAGAAGCAGGGGGTGAGGAAAAACTGTTTTTT. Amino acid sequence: CASSQEAGGEEKLFF.

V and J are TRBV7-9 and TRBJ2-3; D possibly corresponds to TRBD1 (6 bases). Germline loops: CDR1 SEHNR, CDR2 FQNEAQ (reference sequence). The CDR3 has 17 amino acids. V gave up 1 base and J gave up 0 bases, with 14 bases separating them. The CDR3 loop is CASSLVAGAGSTDTQYF. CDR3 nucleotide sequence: TGTGCCAGCAGCTTAGTCGCAGGGGCAGGGAGCACAGATACGCAGTATTTT.

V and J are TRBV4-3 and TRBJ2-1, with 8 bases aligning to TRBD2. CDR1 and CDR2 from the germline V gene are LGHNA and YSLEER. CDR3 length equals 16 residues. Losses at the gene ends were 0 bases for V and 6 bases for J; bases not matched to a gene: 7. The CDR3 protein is CASSQDPGGALNEQFF. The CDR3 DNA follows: TGCGCCAGCAGCCAAGATCCGGGGGGGGCCCTCAATGAGCAGTTCTTC.

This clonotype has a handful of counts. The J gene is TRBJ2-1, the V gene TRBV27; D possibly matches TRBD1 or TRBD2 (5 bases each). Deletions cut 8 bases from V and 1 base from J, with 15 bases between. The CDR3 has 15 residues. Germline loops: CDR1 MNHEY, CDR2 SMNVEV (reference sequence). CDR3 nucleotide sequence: TGTGCCAGCGCCCCGGGACGGGCGTCCTACAATGAGCAGTTCTTC. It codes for CASAPGRASYNEQFF.

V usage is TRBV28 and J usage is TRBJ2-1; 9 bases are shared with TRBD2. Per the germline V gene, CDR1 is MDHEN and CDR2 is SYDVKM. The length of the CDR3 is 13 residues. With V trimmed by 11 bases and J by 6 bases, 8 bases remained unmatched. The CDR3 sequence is CAGWGGGANEQFF. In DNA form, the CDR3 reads TGTGCCGGCTGGGGCGGGGGGGCCAATGAGCAGTTCTTC.

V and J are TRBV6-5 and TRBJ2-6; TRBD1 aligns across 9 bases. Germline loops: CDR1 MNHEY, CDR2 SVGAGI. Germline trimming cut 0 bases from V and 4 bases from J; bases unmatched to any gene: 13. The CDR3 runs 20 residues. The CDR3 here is CASSYSASRQGVPGANVLTF. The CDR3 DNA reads TGTGCCAGCAGTTACTCCGCGTCGCGACAGGGGGTCCCCGGGGCCAACGTCCTGACTTTC.